These 29 T cell receptor beta chains were all obtained from the same sample, sequenced in a study of persistence of HIV-infected CD4 T cells. Anti-CD3/anti-CD28 beads served as a nonspecific positive control stimulus. Sorting selected CD4+ T cells upregulating both CD40 ligand and CD69. The immunoSEQ assay was version 4, run in survey mode. Produced via immunoSEQ multiplex PCR; TCRdb's table is partial and in-frame only. Here the sample spans under 50,000 clones, approximately 90% being singletons. No antigen is known for these receptors. The specimen was CD4+ T cells sorted from PBMCs after approximately 20-hour stimulation, collected from a patient who received antiretroviral therapy. These receptors were taken from an adult man with HIV who was CMV-seropositive.

This clone appeared a single time. CDR3 DNA: TGTGCCAGCTCATATGGACAGATGAACACTGAAGCTTTCTTT. Residues: CASSYGQMNTEAFF. The chain is built from TRBV18 and TRBJ1-1, with a weak D call TRBD1 (6 bases). V lost 5 bases, J lost 0 bases, and 10 bases lay in between. CDR1 and CDR2 from the germline V gene are KGHSH and LQKENI. This CDR3 spans 14 amino acids. Drawing the rest from reference TRBV18 and TRBJ1-1, the complete variable domain is NAGVMQNPRHLVRRRGQEARLRCSPMKGHSHVYWYRQLPEEGLKFMVYLQKENIIDESGMPKERFSAEFPKEGPSILRIQQVVRGDSAAYFCASSYGQMNTEAFFGQGTRLTVV.

This clone showed up just once. J is TRBJ2-1 and V is TRBV9; 9 bases agree with TRBD1. The ends lost 4 bases at V and 5 bases at J; junction bases unmatched: 4. CDR3 size: 14 residues. The germline V gene has CDR1 SGDLS and CDR2 YYNGEE. CDR3 region: CASSRRDRDNEQFF. The CDR3 DNA is TGTGCCAGCAGCCGACGGGACAGGGACAATGAGCAGTTCTTC. Full variable domain (rest looked up from reference TRBV9 and TRBJ2-1): DSGVTQTPKHLITATGQRVTLRCSPRSGDLSVYWYQQSLDQGLQFLIQYYNGEERAKGNILERFSAQQFPDLHSELNLSSLELGDSALYFCASSRRDRDNEQFFGPGTRLTVL.

The rearrangement joins TRBV30 to TRBJ1-1, with D possibly TRBD1 on 5 matching bases. Germline V CDR1 and CDR2: GTSNPN, SVGIG (reference sequence). CDR3 size: 13 residues. The V gene lost 0 bases and the J gene lost 5 bases, with 10 bases spanning the gap. Here the CDR3 DNA reads TGTGCCTGGAGTGTTGGGGGAAGGACTGAAGCTTTCTTT. Encoded protein: CAWSVGGRTEAFF.

V and J are TRBV30 and TRBJ1-2; TRBD1 is a possible D gene (5 bases). The ends were cut back, 3 bases at V and 8 bases at J, with 16 bases in the middle. Germline CDR1 GTSNPN, CDR2 SVGIG (reference sequence). This CDR3 comprises 13 residues. The CDR3 protein is CAWRRGRREGYTF. CDR3 in DNA: TGTGCCTGGAGACGTGGGCGCAGGGAGGGCTACACCTTC.

This chain links TRBV5-1 with TRBJ1-2, with D perhaps matching TRBD1 (6 bases). Germline assignment: CDR1 SGHRS and CDR2 YFSETQ. The CDR3 contains 14 residues. V lost 7 bases and J 4 bases, leaving 17 bases between the germline ends. The CDR3 sequence is CASYSDLQGYGYTF. The CDR3 DNA follows: TGCGCCAGCTATTCGGACCTACAGGGCTATGGCTACACCTTC.

The CDR3 protein is CASSQQGSYNSPLHF. CDR3 bases: TGCGCCAGCAGCCAACAGGGCTCCTATAATTCACCCCTCCACTTT. The chain recombines TRBV5-1 with TRBJ1-6, with D possibly being TRBD1 (6 bases). CDR3 length: 15 residues. The V end was cut by 4 bases, the J end by 0 bases, with 8 bases between. Germline V lookup: CDR1 SGHRS, CDR2 YFSETQ.

The genes are TRBV6-5 and TRBJ2-6, with D hard to call. The V gene lost 6 bases and the J gene lost 1 base, with 7 bases spanning the gap. Germline CDR1 is MNHEY and CDR2 is SVGAGI. The CDR3 covers 14 residues. The CDR3 DNA follows: TGTGCCAGCAGGGGCACTTCTGGGGCCAACGTCCTGACTTTC. Translated: CASRGTSGANVLTF.

V and J are TRBV24-1 and TRBJ2-3; the match to TRBD1 covers 9 bases. Germline CDR1 reads KGHDR; CDR2 reads SFDVKD. The ends lost 0 bases at V and 6 bases at J; junction bases unmatched: 6. CDR3 length: 16 amino acids. The CDR3 region is CATSDLPGQGIDTQYF. In nucleotides, the CDR3 is TGTGCCACCAGTGATTTGCCTGGACAGGGGATTGATACGCAGTATTTT.

The J gene is TRBJ2-3, the V gene TRBV9, with 10 bases fitting TRBD2. J gave up 5 bases and V 0 bases, and 3 bases lay outside the gene matches. The V gene's germline CDR1 is SGDLS and CDR2 YYNGEE. This CDR3 has 15 amino acids. The CDR3 sequence: CASSVVTSGKDTQYF. For the CDR3, the DNA is TGTGCCAGCAGCGTAGTAACTAGCGGGAAAGATACGCAGTATTTT.

The rearrangement links TRBV25-1 to TRBJ2-7; 8 bases are a match to TRBD1. This CDR3 comprises 18 residues. Germline CDR1 and CDR2: MGHDK and SYGVNS. Trimming at V came to 5 bases and at J to 0 bases, leaving 15 bases not matched to a gene. The CDR3, as DNA: TGTGCCAGCAGTCACCGACAGGGGAAGGGTCCGAGCTCCTACGAGCAGTACTTC. It is translated as CASSHRQGKGPSSYEQYF.

The chain joins TRBV5-1 to TRBJ1-2, with 8 bases aligning to TRBD1. CDR1 and CDR2 (germline): SGHRS, YFSETQ. V trimming: 3 bases; J trimming: 0 bases; junction bases outside the gene matches: 13. The CDR3 is made up of 18 amino acids. The CDR3 loop is CASSSGTGGGLANYGYTF. CDR3 coding DNA: TGCGCCAGCAGCTCCGGGACAGGAGGGGGCTTAGCTAACTATGGCTACACCTTC.

V is TRBV6-6 and J is TRBJ2-1; D is unclear. The length of the CDR3 is 15 residues. In germline, CDR1 is MNHNY, CDR2 SVGAGI (reference sequence). Trimming removed 2 bases at V and 6 bases at J, with 14 bases between. CDR3 sequence: CASSYDPADRNEQFF. Here the CDR3 DNA reads TGTGCCAGCAGTTACGACCCCGCCGACCGCAATGAGCAGTTCTTC.

V is TRBV6-1 and J is TRBJ1-6; D is ambiguous. V was clipped by 3 bases and J by 5 bases, with 11 bases between them. CDR1 and CDR2 (germline): MNHNS, SASEGT. The CDR3 length is 15 residues. The CDR3: CASSDSGRNNSPLHF. In DNA form, the CDR3 reads TGTGCCAGCAGTGATTCGGGTAGAAATAATTCACCCCTCCACTTT.

The chain couples TRBV29-1 to TRBJ1-5; D is uncertain. The ends were cut back, 4 bases at V and 4 bases at J, with 11 bases in the middle. From germline, CDR1 is SQVTM and CDR2 ANQGSEA. The CDR3 runs to 13 residues. CDR3 coding DNA: TGCAGCGTTGGGGCAGGTCGGAATCAGCCCCAGCATTTT. It encodes CSVGAGRNQPQHF.

This sequence joins TRBV6-5 and TRBJ1-2, with TRBD1 as a possible D gene (6 bases). Germline CDR1 is MNHEY and CDR2 is SVGAGI. The CDR3 runs 16 residues. Trimming took off 0 bases at V and 2 bases at J, with 13 bases between the two ends. The CDR3 spells CASSYSPGRGNYGYTF. For the CDR3, the DNA is TGTGCCAGCAGTTACTCTCCGGGGAGGGGGAACTATGGCTACACCTTC.

This clone was detected only once. The V call is TRBV28, the J call TRBJ2-5, with 7 bases aligning to TRBD1. From germline, CDR1 is MDHEN and CDR2 SYDVKM. CDR3 length: 14 amino acids. J gave up 4 bases and V 3 bases, and 5 bases lay outside the gene matches. The CDR3 nucleotides are TGTGCCAGCAGTTTCCAGGGGGTCCTAGAGACCCAGTACTTC. This encodes CASSFQGVLETQYF.

This chain links TRBV29-1 with TRBJ1-2, with 7 positions matching TRBD1. In germline, CDR1 is SQVTM, CDR2 ANQGSEA. This CDR3 region has 14 residues. The V and J ends lost 6 bases and 1 base, in that order; junction bases with no gene match: 8. Here the CDR3 reads CSVDTGVDNYGYTF. The CDR3, as DNA: TGCAGCGTCGACACAGGGGTGGATAACTATGGCTACACCTTC.

The rearrangement joins TRBV2 to TRBJ2-2; no definite D call. V was trimmed by 7 bases and J by 0 bases, leaving 9 bases between them. CDR3 length: 14 amino acids. CDR1 is SNHLY, CDR2 FYNNEI, per germline. The CDR3 region has the DNA TGTGCCAGCAAGCCCAATTCGAACACCGGGGAGCTGTTTTTT. Translated, it gives CASKPNSNTGELFF.

The CDR3 bases are TGTGCCAGCTCACCACCAACCGGGTACATCACAGATACGCAGTATTTT. Amino acids: CASSPPTGYITDTQYF. The chain recombines TRBV18 with TRBJ2-3; no firm D call. The CDR3 totals 16 residues. V was shortened by 0 bases and J by 2 bases, with 12 bases between the two germline ends. Germline V gene data show CDR1 as KGHSH and CDR2 as LQKENI.

The rearrangement uses TRBV25-1 and TRBJ1-1; no definite D call. CDR1 and CDR2 from the germline V gene are MGHDK and SYGVNS. Trimming stripped 5 bases from V and 0 bases from J, with 4 bases between. CDR3 size: 12 residues. This CDR3 is CASSKMNTEAFF. The CDR3 DNA reads TGTGCCAGCAGTAAAATGAACACTGAAGCTTTCTTT.

This chain uses TRBV24-1 with TRBJ2-1, with 8 nucleotides matching TRBD2. The V and J ends lost 7 bases and 3 bases, in that order; junction bases with no gene match: 10. The germline CDR1 and CDR2 sequences are KGHDR and SFDVKD. The CDR3 runs 16 residues. Here the CDR3 DNA reads TGTGCCACCAGCCGATCGGGACTAGTAGACTACAATGAGCAGTTCTTC. Its protein product is CATSRSGLVDYNEQFF.

This chain joins TRBV7-9 and TRBJ2-7; TRBD2 matches 14 bases. This CDR3 spans 17 amino acids. With 5 bases clipped from V and 1 base from J, the junction kept 7 bases outside the gene matches. CDR1 and CDR2 from the germline V gene are SEHNR and FQNEAQ (reference sequence). The CDR3 coding sequence is TGTGCCAGCAGCCGGACTAGCGGGGGGCCGATTTCCTACGAGCAGTACTTC. Translation gives CASSRTSGGPISYEQYF.

The chain employs TRBV7-6 and TRBJ1-1; D is undetermined. The germline gives CDR1 SGHVS, CDR2 FNYEAQ. The CDR3 contains 12 residues. Trimming removed 5 bases from V and 0 bases from J, with 4 bases in between. The CDR3 protein is CASSPLNTEAFF. CDR3 DNA sequence: TGTGCCAGCAGCCCACTGAACACTGAAGCTTTCTTT.

The chain uses TRBV5-1 and TRBJ1-6, with D tentatively TRBD1 (5 bases). The CDR3 sequence is 15 residues long. Trimming shortened V by 5 bases and J by 0 bases, and 9 bases separated the two germline ends. Germline V gene lookup returns CDR1 SGHRS and CDR2 YFSETQ. DNA for the CDR3: TGCGCCAGCAGTGAGGGGACCTCCTATAATTCACCCCTCCACTTT. Translating gives CASSEGTSYNSPLHF.

The V and J genes are TRBV19 and TRBJ1-4; D may be TRBD1 (6 bases). Trimming stripped 9 bases from V and 8 bases from J, with 22 bases between. CDR3 size: 15 residues. Germline CDR1 is LNHDA and CDR2 is SQIVND (reference sequence). The CDR3: CASSLLGAGGEKLFF. The CDR3, as DNA: TGTGCCAGCTCTTTGCTGGGGGCAGGTGGAGAAAAACTGTTTTTT.

The rearrangement uses TRBV28 and TRBJ2-1, with 15 bases fitting TRBD2. Germline CDR1 and CDR2: MDHEN and SYDVKM. The CDR3 covers 19 residues. After removal of 5 bases from V and 2 bases from J, the junction contained 10 bases not matched to a gene. CDR3 protein: CASSRGLAGGRATYNEQFF. DNA of the CDR3: TGTGCCAGCAGTCGAGGACTAGCGGGGGGGAGGGCTACCTACAATGAGCAGTTCTTC.

V is TRBV9 and J is TRBJ2-1; 11 bases line up with TRBD2. The CDR3 is 19 residues long. The V gene's germline CDR1 is SGDLS and CDR2 YYNGEE. J lost 5 bases, V lost 0 bases, and 13 bases had no gene match. The CDR3: CASSVATGGGLAANNEQFF. The DNA for the CDR3 is TGTGCCAGCAGCGTAGCTACGGGTGGGGGACTAGCGGCGAACAATGAGCAGTTCTTC.

The V and J genes are TRBV24-1 and TRBJ2-2; perhaps TRBD1 as D (6 bases). CDR3 length equals 17 residues. Trimming pared 2 bases from V and 5 bases from J, leaving 17 bases between. CDR1 KGHDR and CDR2 SFDVKD come from the germline V gene. The DNA for the CDR3 is TGTGCCACCAGTGATTGGAAACAGGGCGGTGGGACCGGGGAGCTGTTTTTT. Its translation is CATSDWKQGGGTGELFF.

J is TRBJ1-1 and V is TRBV5-4; 7 nucleotides agree with TRBD1. Per the germline V gene, CDR1 is SGHNT and CDR2 is YYREEE (reference sequence). The CDR3 covers 14 residues. V dropped 0 bases and J dropped 10; count of bases not matched to a gene: 9. The CDR3: CASSLGATDRVAFF. CDR3 nucleotide sequence: TGTGCCAGCAGCTTGGGGGCCACAGACAGGGTAGCTTTCTTT.